This T cell receptor (beta chain) emerged from a study of blood T cell repertoires in COVID-19. Study overall: Material from acute and convalescent COVID-19 was sourced from the United States, Italy and Spain. PBMCs, B-cell-depleted T cells, or T cells were the source of the cDNA or gDNA that made up the material.

Per the germline V gene, CDR1 is SGHAT and CDR2 is FQDESV (reference sequence). The CDR3 is 13 residues long. Germline trimming cut 4 bases from V and 7 bases from J; bases unmatched to any gene: 6. Produced via immunoSEQ multiplex PCR; TCRdb's table is partial and in-frame only. The sample has around 190,000 clones, approximately 85% seen once. V and J are TRBV11-1 and TRBJ1-1; TRBD1 matches at 7 bases. The sequence was collected from an older woman with acute or convalescent COVID-19. Sequenced sample: peripheral blood. As DNA, the CDR3 is TGTGCCAGCAGCTGGGACAGAGGGATTGAAGCTTTCTTT. Protein sequence: CASSWDRGIEAFF.